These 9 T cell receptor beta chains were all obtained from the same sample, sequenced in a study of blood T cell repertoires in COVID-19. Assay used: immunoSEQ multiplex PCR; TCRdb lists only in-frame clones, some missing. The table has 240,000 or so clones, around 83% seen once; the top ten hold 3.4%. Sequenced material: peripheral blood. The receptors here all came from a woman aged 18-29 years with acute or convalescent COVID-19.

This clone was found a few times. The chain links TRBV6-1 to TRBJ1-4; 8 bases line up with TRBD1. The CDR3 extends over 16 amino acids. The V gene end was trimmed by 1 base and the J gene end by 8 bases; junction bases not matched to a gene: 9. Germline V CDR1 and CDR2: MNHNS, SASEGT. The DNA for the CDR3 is TGTGCCAGCAGTGAAGGAGTCGTGACAGGGGCCGAAAAACTGTTTTTT. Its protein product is CASSEGVVTGAEKLFF.

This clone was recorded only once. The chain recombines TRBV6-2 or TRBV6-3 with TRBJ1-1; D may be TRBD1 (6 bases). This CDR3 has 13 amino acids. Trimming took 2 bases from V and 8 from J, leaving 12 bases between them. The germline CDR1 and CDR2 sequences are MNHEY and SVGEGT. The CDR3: CASSYRTETEAFF. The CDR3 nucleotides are TGTGCCAGCAGTTACCGGACAGAAACCGAAGCTTTCTTT.

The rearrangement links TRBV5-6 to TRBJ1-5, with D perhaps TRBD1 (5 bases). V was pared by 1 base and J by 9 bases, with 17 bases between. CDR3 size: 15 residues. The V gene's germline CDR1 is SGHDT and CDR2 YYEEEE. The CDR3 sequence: CASSLQGEVFRPQHF. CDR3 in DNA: TGTGCCAGCAGCTTGCAGGGCGAGGTTTTTAGGCCCCAGCATTTT. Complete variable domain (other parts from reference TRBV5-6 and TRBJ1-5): DAGVTQSPTHLIKTRGQQVTLRCSPKSGHDTVSWYQQALGQGPQFIFQYYEEEERQRGNFPDRFSGHQFPNYSSELNVNALLLGDSALYLCASSLQGEVFRPQHFGDGTRLSIL.

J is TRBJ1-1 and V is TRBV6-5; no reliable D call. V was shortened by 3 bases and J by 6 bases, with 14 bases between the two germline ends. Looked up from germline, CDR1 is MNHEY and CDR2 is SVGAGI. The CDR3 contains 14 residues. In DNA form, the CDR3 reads TGTGCCAGCAGTTATCCAGGTCTGATGCCTGAAGCTTTCTTT. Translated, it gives CASSYPGLMPEAFF.

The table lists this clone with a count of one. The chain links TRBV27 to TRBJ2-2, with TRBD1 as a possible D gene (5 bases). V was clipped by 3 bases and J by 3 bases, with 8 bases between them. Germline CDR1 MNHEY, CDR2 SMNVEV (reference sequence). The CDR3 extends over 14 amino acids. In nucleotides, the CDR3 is TGTGCCAGCAGTTTTGGGGCGTACACCGGGGAGCTGTTTTTT. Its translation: CASSFGAYTGELFF.

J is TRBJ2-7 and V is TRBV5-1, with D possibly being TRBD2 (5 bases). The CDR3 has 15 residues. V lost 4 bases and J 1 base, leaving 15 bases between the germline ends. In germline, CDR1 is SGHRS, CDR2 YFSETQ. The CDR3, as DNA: TGCGCCAGCAGCCCCGGACTCTTAGGTTCCTACGAGCAGTACTTC. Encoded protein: CASSPGLLGSYEQYF.

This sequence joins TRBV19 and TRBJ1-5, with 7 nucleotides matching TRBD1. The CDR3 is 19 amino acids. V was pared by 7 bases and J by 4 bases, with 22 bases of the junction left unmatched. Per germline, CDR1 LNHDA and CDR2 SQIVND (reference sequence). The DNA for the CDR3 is TGTGCCAGTAACCTACGTTGGGTGGGACAGAATAAACAAAATCAGCCCCAGCATTTT. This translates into CASNLRWVGQNKQNQPQHF. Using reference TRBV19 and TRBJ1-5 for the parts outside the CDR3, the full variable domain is DGGITQSPKYLFRKEGQNVTLSCEQNLNHDAMYWYRQDPGQGLRLIYYSQIVNDFQKGDIAEGYSVSREKKESFPLTVTSAQKNPTAFYLCASNLRWVGQNKQNQPQHFGDGTRLSIL.

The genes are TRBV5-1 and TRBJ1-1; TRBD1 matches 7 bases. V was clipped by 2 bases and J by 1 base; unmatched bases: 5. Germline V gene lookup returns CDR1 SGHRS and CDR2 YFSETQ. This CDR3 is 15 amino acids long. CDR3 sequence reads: CASSFRGQKNTEAFF. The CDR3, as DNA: TGCGCCAGCAGCTTTAGGGGACAGAAGAACACTGAAGCTTTCTTT.

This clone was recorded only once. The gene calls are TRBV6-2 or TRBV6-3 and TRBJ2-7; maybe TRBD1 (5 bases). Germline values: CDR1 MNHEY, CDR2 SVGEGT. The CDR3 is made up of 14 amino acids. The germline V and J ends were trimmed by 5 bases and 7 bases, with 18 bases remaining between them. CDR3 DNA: TGTGCCAGCAGTAGGGGCCTCTTGTTGGTTGAGCAGTACTTC. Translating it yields CASSRGLLLVEQYF.